The 31 T cell receptor beta chains reported below all come from one sample, sequenced in a study of shared clonotypes between healthy human individuals (dated by TCRdb to 2018 to 2021). Library preparation used the immunoSEQ multiplex PCR assay. The clones in this table, taken by TCRdb from immuneACCESS, are in-frame only. Not every clone is retained; where verified, under half of the shortfall comes from an unresolved V gene, and the cause of the rest is unknown. The sample has 150,000 to 200,000 clones on record, around 63% of them singletons. The top ten constitute over 9.5% of the sample. The sequencing input was memory CD4+ T cells sorted from blood. The cell subset or site tag for this specimen amounts to: CD45RA-negative fraction. These receptors all stem from a man aged 25-45 years in good health.

J is TRBJ2-7 and V is TRBV5-5, with 8 bases fitting TRBD1. Unmatched junction bases numbered 4, after V lost 0 bases and J lost 2 bases. The CDR3 runs to 15 residues. Germline CDR1 SGHKS, CDR2 YYEKEE (reference sequence). This chain's CDR3 is CASSLGGQVPYEQYF. The CDR3, as DNA: TGTGCCAGCAGCTTGGGGGGACAGGTGCCCTACGAGCAGTACTTC.

This clone occurred a few times. The J gene is TRBJ2-3, the V gene TRBV11-2; 9 bases are a match to TRBD2. The trim removed 4 bases at V and 6 bases at J, leaving 8 bases unmatched. This CDR3 contains 15 residues. The germline gives CDR1 SGHAT, CDR2 FQNNGV. The CDR3 loop is CASSSLAGVMDTQYF. DNA for the CDR3: TGTGCCAGCAGCTCCTTAGCGGGAGTTATGGATACGCAGTATTTT.

This chain links TRBV18 with TRBJ1-1; D perhaps matches TRBD1 (5 bases). Germline V lookup: CDR1 KGHSH, CDR2 LQKENI. V was pared by 3 bases and J by 13 bases, with 18 bases between. The CDR3 length is 13 residues. The DNA of the CDR3 is TGTGCCAGCTCACCTTCACCGCGCAGGGAGGATTTCTTT. Protein: CASSPSPRREDFF.

This clone is a singleton in its sample. The chain joins TRBV28 to TRBJ2-1; 14 bases line up with TRBD2. CDR1 is MDHEN, CDR2 SYDVKM, per germline. This CDR3 comprises 13 residues. The ends lost 11 bases at V and 7 bases at J; junction bases unmatched: 4. CDR3 coding DNA: TGTGCCGGACGACTAGCGGGAGGGAATGAGCAGTTCTTC. It translates to CAGRLAGGNEQFF.

The genes are TRBV9 and TRBJ2-3; maybe TRBD2 (5 bases). Germline V CDR1 and CDR2: SGDLS, YYNGEE. V was pared by 3 bases and J by 0 bases, with 17 bases between. CDR3 size: 17 residues. The CDR3 spells CASSAQLGRASTDTQYF. DNA for the CDR3: TGTGCCAGCAGCGCCCAACTAGGTAGAGCTAGCACAGATACGCAGTATTTT.

The V gene is TRBV5-1, the J gene TRBJ2-3; possibly TRBD2 for D (6 bases). The CDR3 contains 15 residues. With 1 base removed from V and 2 bases from J, the gap between germline ends came to 11 bases. Germline CDR1 SGHRS, CDR2 YFSETQ. This CDR3 reads CASSLMGGTTDTQYF. CDR3 bases: TGCGCCAGCAGCTTGATGGGCGGGACCACAGATACGCAGTATTTT.

This chain links TRBV5-1 with TRBJ1-2; a possible D gene is TRBD1 (6 bases). CDR1 is SGHRS and CDR2 is YFSETQ in the germline V gene. The CDR3 is made up of 16 amino acids. V was trimmed by 2 bases and J by 8 bases, leaving 22 bases between them. For the CDR3, the DNA is TGCGCCAGCAGCTTAGGGCAGGGGACCCCGTTATCGGGCTACACCTTC. This translates into CASSLGQGTPLSGYTF.

This chain joins TRBV28 and TRBJ2-1; no reliable D call. Germline values: CDR1 MDHEN, CDR2 SYDVKM. V lost 10 bases and J 0 bases, leaving 13 bases between the germline ends. The CDR3 has 14 residues. The DNA for the CDR3 is TGTGCCACCCAGCAGAGAAGCTCCTACAATGAGCAGTTCTTC. The encoded protein is CATQQRSSYNEQFF.

The chain is built from TRBV7-8 and TRBJ2-5; 14 nucleotides match TRBD2. The CDR3 consists of 19 residues. The J segment lost 5 bases and the V segment lost 5 bases, leaving 16 bases of the junction unmatched. The germline V gene has CDR1 SGHVS and CDR2 FQNEAQ. The chain's CDR3 is CASSPRKRTSGRTRETQYF. The CDR3 nucleotides are TGTGCCAGCAGCCCGAGAAAAAGGACTAGCGGGAGGACTCGGGAGACCCAGTACTTC.

This chain joins TRBV5-1 and TRBJ2-3; a possible D gene is TRBD2 (7 bases). Germline V lookup: CDR1 SGHRS, CDR2 YFSETQ. The CDR3 length is 16 residues. The V gene lost 5 bases and the J gene lost 4 bases, with 20 bases spanning the gap. The DNA of the CDR3 is TGCGCCAGCAGGAGGGGGGGAGGGCCGAGAGCAGATACGCAGTATTTT. Protein sequence: CASRRGGGPRADTQYF.

This chain links TRBV29-1 with TRBJ2-7; 10 bases align to TRBD2. The CDR3 extends over 13 amino acids. V shed 2 bases, J shed 6 bases, and the junction held 4 bases outside the gene matches. Germline values: CDR1 SQVTM, CDR2 ANQGSEA. The CDR3 nucleotides are TGCAGCGTTGAATACGGGACTAGCGTCGAGCAGTACTTC. Encoded protein: CSVEYGTSVEQYF.

This rearrangement joins TRBV5-6 to TRBJ1-2; D not certain. V was clipped by 0 bases and J by 3 bases, with 6 bases between them. Germline CDR1 reads SGHDT; CDR2 reads YYEEEE. The CDR3 has 13 residues. The CDR3 reads CASSLGVDYGYTF. The CDR3 DNA reads as TGTGCCAGCAGCTTGGGGGTAGACTATGGCTACACCTTC.

The table lists this clone with a few counts. DNA of the CDR3: TGTGCCAGCAGTGTTATAAACTACAATGAGCAGTTCTTC. Protein: CASSVINYNEQFF. The chain couples TRBV25-1 to TRBJ2-1; D is ambiguous. V lost 4 bases, J lost 3 bases, and 7 bases lay in between. This CDR3 contains 13 residues. In germline, CDR1 is MGHDK, CDR2 SYGVNS.

V usage is TRBV14 and J usage is TRBJ2-5; perhaps D is TRBD1 or TRBD2 (6 bases each). CDR1 is SGHDN and CDR2 is FVKESK in the germline V gene. V lost 9 bases to trimming and J lost 3 bases, with 14 bases between them. The CDR3 totals 13 residues. As DNA, the CDR3 is TGTGCCAGTCGGCGGGGACAAGAAGAGACCCAGTACTTC. Translation: CASRRGQEETQYF. Full variable domain (rest looked up from reference TRBV14 and TRBJ2-5): EAGVTQFPSHSVIEKGQTVTLRCDPISGHDNLYWYRRVMGKEIKFLLHFVKESKQDESGMPNNRFLAERTGGTYSTLKVQPAELEDSGVYFCASRRGQEETQYFGPGTRLLVL.

This chain connects TRBV7-9 to TRBJ2-7, with 7 bases that match TRBD1. The V segment lost 4 bases and the J segment 0 bases; nucleotides outside the gene matches: 6. The CDR3 sequence is 15 residues long. CDR1 and CDR2 from the germline V gene are SEHNR and FQNEAQ (reference sequence). The CDR3: CASSSDRVGSYEQYF. CDR3 coding DNA: TGTGCCAGCAGCTCCGACAGGGTGGGCTCCTACGAGCAGTACTTC.

V is TRBV23-1 and J is TRBJ2-5; D unclear. TRBV23-1 is labeled an ORF, and its function is uncertain. CDR3 size: 13 residues. Trimming cost V 2 bases and J 4 bases, with 8 bases left between them. CDR3 sequence: CASSQGRSETQYF. The CDR3 DNA sequence: TGCGCCAGCAGTCAAGGTCGGTCAGAGACCCAGTACTTC.

This chain joins TRBV6-5 and TRBJ2-3, with 9 nucleotides matching TRBD2. The CDR3 spans 14 residues. Germline CDR1 reads MNHEY; CDR2 reads SVGAGI. Trimming removed 5 bases from V and 5 bases from J; junction bases left unmatched: 5. CDR3 DNA sequence: TGTGCCAGCAGTAACTTGCGGGGGGGAGATACGCAGTATTTT. Translated, it gives CASSNLRGGDTQYF.

This clone has just a few counts. This rearrangement joins TRBV30 to TRBJ2-7, with 9 bases lining up with TRBD2. Germline CDR1 and CDR2: GTSNPN and SVGIG (reference sequence). V lost 5 bases, J lost 3 bases, and 8 bases stayed unmatched. The CDR3 has 14 amino acids. In DNA, the CDR3 is TGTGCCTGGTCTTTCGGGACTAGCTTCTACGAGCAGTACTTC. It codes for CAWSFGTSFYEQYF. Variable domain in full (rest from reference TRBV30 and TRBJ2-7): SQTIHQWPATLVQPVGSPLSLECTVEGTSNPNLYWYRQAAGRGLQLLFYSVGIGQISSEVPQNLSASRPQDRQFILSSKKLLLSDSGFYLCAWSFGTSFYEQYFGPGTRLTVT.

V and J are TRBV4-2 and TRBJ1-5; D not resolved. Germline V CDR1 and CDR2: LGHNA, YNFKEQ. Trimming left V 5 bases short and J 2 bases short, with 10 bases between. This CDR3 region has 14 residues. CDR3 DNA sequence: TGTGCCAGCAGCTTGGAGGCGGGCAATCAGCCCCAGCATTTT. It encodes CASSLEAGNQPQHF.

CDR3 coding DNA: TGTGCCAGCAGCTCTCCCAGCCCCAAGCAGTACTTC. Its translation: CASSSPSPKQYF. This sequence joins TRBV9 and TRBJ2-7; D remains ambiguous. The CDR3 runs to 12 residues. Between the trimmed V and J ends, which lost 4 bases and 8 bases, there was a span of 13 bases. Germline assignment: CDR1 SGDLS and CDR2 YYNGEE.

CDR3 sequence (DNA): TGTGCCAGCAGCTCCTGGGGAGATACGCAGTATTTT. Protein sequence: CASSSWGDTQYF. The chain links TRBV7-2 to TRBJ2-3, with D hard to call. Trimming removed 4 bases at V and 5 bases at J, with 7 bases between. The CDR3 runs to 12 residues. Germline V gives CDR1 SGHTA, CDR2 FQGNSA.

J is TRBJ2-7 and V is TRBV4-3; 11 positions match TRBD1. The germline V gene encodes CDR1 LGHNA and CDR2 YSLEER. The CDR3 length is 16 residues. Trimming at V came to 4 bases and at J to 0 bases, leaving 5 bases not matched to a gene. For the CDR3, the DNA is TGCGCCAGCAGCCGAGGACAGGGGGCTCTCTCCTACGAGCAGTACTTC. It codes for CASSRGQGALSYEQYF.

The gene calls are TRBV11-2 and TRBJ2-7; D not resolved. V was shortened by 5 bases and J by 3 bases, with 17 bases between the two germline ends. Germline CDR1 reads SGHAT; CDR2 reads FQNNGV. The CDR3 is 15 residues long. CDR3 region: CASSPDRSHRYEQYF. The CDR3 coding sequence is TGTGCCAGCAGCCCCGACCGGTCCCACCGCTACGAGCAGTACTTC.

The chain has TRBV18 and TRBJ2-7; TRBD2 might be the D (6 bases). Deletions cut 3 bases from V and 0 bases from J, with 15 bases between. The germline V gene encodes CDR1 KGHSH and CDR2 LQKENI. The CDR3 spans 16 residues. CDR3 sequence reads: CASSPQLAWSSYEQYF. CDR3 in DNA: TGTGCCAGCTCACCCCAACTAGCATGGAGCTCCTACGAGCAGTACTTC.

The gene calls are TRBV18 and TRBJ2-7, with 7 nucleotides matching TRBD1. The germline gives CDR1 KGHSH, CDR2 LQKENI. This CDR3 is 16 amino acids long. V was clipped by 0 bases and J by 10 bases; unmatched bases: 15. This CDR3 is CASSPPNSRLQGEQYF. The CDR3 DNA reads TGTGCCAGCTCACCACCTAATTCCCGCCTGCAGGGGGAACAGTACTTC. The whole variable domain, remainder taken from reference TRBV18 and TRBJ2-7, is NAGVMQNPRHLVRRRGQEARLRCSPMKGHSHVYWYRQLPEEGLKFMVYLQKENIIDESGMPKERFSAEFPKEGPSILRIQQVVRGDSAAYFCASSPPNSRLQGEQYFGPGTRLTVT.

This chain links TRBV10-1 with TRBJ2-3; D is unresolved. The CDR3 loop spans 13 amino acids. Germline-derived CDR1 and CDR2 are WNHNN and SYGVQD (reference sequence). The germline V and J ends were trimmed by 0 bases and 8 bases, with 9 bases remaining between them. Here the CDR3 DNA reads TGCGCCAGCAGTGAGTCTGTTCTCGGTACGCAGTATTTT. Translation gives CASSESVLGTQYF.

This clone has only one observation. The chain recombines TRBV28 with TRBJ2-7; perhaps TRBD2 as D (7 bases). This CDR3 is 15 amino acids long. The V end lost 2 bases, the J end lost 2 bases, and 13 bases lay between the germline ends. Germline V CDR1 and CDR2: MDHEN, SYDVKM. CDR3 residues: CASSLLLGGAYEQYF. CDR3 nucleotides: TGTGCCAGCAGTTTACTCCTAGGGGGGGCCTACGAGCAGTACTTC.

The genes are TRBV2 and TRBJ2-1; TRBD2 matches at 7 bases. Germline CDR1 and CDR2: SNHLY and FYNNEI. This CDR3 is built from 13 residues. Germline trimming cut 6 bases from V and 6 bases from J; bases unmatched to any gene: 5. Here the CDR3 DNA reads TGTGCCAGCAGGGACGGACTAGGCAATGAGCAGTTCTTC. Its protein is CASRDGLGNEQFF.

The chain joins TRBV11-2 to TRBJ2-4, with TRBD1 matching over 7 bases. Trimming at V came to 1 base and at J to 0 bases, leaving 12 bases not matched to a gene. The CDR3 is 19 residues long. CDR1 and CDR2 from the germline V gene are SGHAT and FQNNGV. CDR3 sequence (DNA): TGTGCCAGCAGCTTAGGGAAAACCGGGACAGCCACAGCCAAAAACATTCAGTACTTC. It codes for CASSLGKTGTATAKNIQYF.

The gene calls are TRBV27 and TRBJ2-7; no reliable D call. Germline V gives CDR1 MNHEY, CDR2 SMNVEV (reference sequence). Trimming left V 1 base short and J 3 bases short, with 7 bases between. The CDR3 has 13 residues. CDR3 in DNA: TGTGCCAGCAGTTTATACCCAGGCTACGAGCAGTACTTC. It is translated as CASSLYPGYEQYF.

J is TRBJ2-5 and V is TRBV5-6, with D maybe TRBD1 (6 bases). CDR3 length equals 13 residues. Germline V CDR1 and CDR2: SGHDT, YYEEEE. Trimming stripped 4 bases from V and 1 base from J, with 8 bases between. CDR3 DNA sequence: TGTGCCAGCAGCATACAGGGCCAAGAGACCCAGTACTTC. This gives the protein CASSIQGQETQYF.